Listed below are T cell receptor beta chains from one sample, sequenced in a study of blood T cell repertoires in COVID-19. Sequenced by immunoSEQ multiplex PCR; TCRdb stores in-frame clones only, minus some. The sample lists about 54,000 clones, over 90% occurring once. The sample consisted of peripheral blood. The receptors were gathered from a man aged 50-59 years with acute or convalescent COVID-19. The conserved cysteine and the conserved F or W are not part of the CDR3 here.

>12|TRBJ1-4|TRBV18
ASSQGQPNEKLF
>13|TRBJ2-2|TRBV24-1
ATRGTGENTGELF
>14|TRBJ2-3|TRBV7-2
ASSLAASYSTDTQY
>15|TRBJ1-1|TRBV12-5
ASGLVLAPRGPTEAF
>12|TRBJ2-3|TRBV11-2
ASSLGLRTDTQY
>13|TRBJ2-1|TRBV5-4
ASSGRGSSYNEQF
>16|TRBJ2-5|TRBV24-1
ATSGIEGLAGGEETQY
>13|TRBJ2-7|TRBV7-6
ASSLGGGQGYEQY
>15|TRBJ2-1|TRBV14
ASSQVTGSSSYNEQF
>9|TRBJ2-7|TRBV6-2/TRBV6-3
ASSYIDEQY
>14|TRBJ1-5|TRBV21-1
ASSKVSTGYNQPQH
>13|TRBJ2-7|TRBV20-1
SASVRTGGPYEQY
>12|TRBJ2-1|TRBV25-1
ASSESRGRHEQF
>12|TRBJ2-4|TRBV7-2
ASSSLRGTGIQY
>17|TRBJ2-2|TRBV7-2
ASTLDMGLALPNTGELF
>12|TRBJ1-2|TRBV18
ASSRDSLNYGYT
>14|TRBJ1-5|TRBV5-1
ARSPGGVGGNQPQH
>11|TRBJ2-1|TRBV18
ASSPGTSGEQF
>13|TRBJ1-1|TRBV27
ASSRYADTNTEAF
>12|TRBJ2-7|TRBV6-5
ASRSGTYVYEQY
>14|TRBJ1-6|TRBV30
AWSPGQGARNSPLH
>13|TRBJ2-1|TRBV2
ASSEAGGRSGEQF
>12|TRBJ1-1|TRBV5-4
ASSLRDRVPEAF
>10|TRBJ1-1|TRBV6-5
ASSKQNTEAF
>13|TRBJ2-3|TRBV6-2/TRBV6-3
ASSYPSAVADTQY
>14|TRBJ1-1|TRBV7-9
ASSLSYGEMNTEAF
>13|TRBJ2-7|TRBV19
ASSRPGQVPYEQY
>12|TRBJ2-5|TRBV18
ASSSIAGEETQY
>13|TRBJ1-3|TRBV11-2
ASTPDRIARNTIY
>14|TRBJ2-1|TRBV19
ASSIVSGRTYNEQF
>12|TRBJ2-1|TRBV28
ASSFKGRWGEQF
>13|TRBJ1-2|TRBV6-1
ASSEAGQVLYGYT
>11|TRBJ1-3|TRBV12-3/TRBV12-4
ASSGDTGNTIY